Listed here is a single T cell receptor beta chain. Its specificity is not known. This sample was taken from a study of Tregs in tolerant kidney transplant recipients. Study-level results: Tolerant patients' donor-specific Tregs expanded beyond overall Tregs, suggesting antigen-driven growth.

Sequencing was performed with immunoSEQ multiplex PCR; in TCRdb, only in-frame clones are kept and a portion is missing. This table has roughly 80,000 clones, roughly 90% appearing once. Mixed chimerism was transient after nonmyeloablative marrow transplants from related graft donors. Germline V gene data show CDR1 as LNHDA and CDR2 as SQIVND (reference sequence). This CDR3 region has 13 residues. V gave up 4 bases and J gave up 4 bases; unmatched junction bases: 3. The chain uses TRBV19 and TRBJ1-2, with 7 bases matching TRBD1. The sample in question was CD4+ T cells from blood (PBMCs), obtained 24 months after the transplant. The TCR comes from a human patient who received a combined kidney and bone marrow transplant. Some T cells may originate from the graft donor. The CDR3 reads CASSTGQAYGYTF. For the CDR3, the DNA is TGTGCCAGTAGTACCGGACAGGCCTATGGCTACACCTTC.